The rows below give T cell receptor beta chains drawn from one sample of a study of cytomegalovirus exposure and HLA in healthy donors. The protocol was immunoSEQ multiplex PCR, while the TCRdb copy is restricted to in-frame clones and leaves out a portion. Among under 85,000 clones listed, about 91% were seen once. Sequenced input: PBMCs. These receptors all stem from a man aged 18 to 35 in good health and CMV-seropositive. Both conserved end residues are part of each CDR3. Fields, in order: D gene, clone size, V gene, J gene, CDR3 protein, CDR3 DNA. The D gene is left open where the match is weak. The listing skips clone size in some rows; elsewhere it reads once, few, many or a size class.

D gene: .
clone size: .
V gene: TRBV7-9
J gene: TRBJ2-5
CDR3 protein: CASSLIGVGGETQYF
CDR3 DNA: TGTGCCAGCAGCCTGATCGGGGTCGGTGGAGAGACCCAGTACTTC

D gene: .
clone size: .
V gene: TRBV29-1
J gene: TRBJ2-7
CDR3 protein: CSVEDGAQGGPYEQYF
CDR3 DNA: TGCAGCGTTGAAGATGGCGCTCAGGGTGGGCCCTACGAGCAGTACTTC

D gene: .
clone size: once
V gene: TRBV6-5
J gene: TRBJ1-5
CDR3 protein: CASRVGGSNQPQHF
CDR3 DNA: TGTGCCAGCAGAGTCGGTGGTAGCAATCAGCCCCAGCATTTT

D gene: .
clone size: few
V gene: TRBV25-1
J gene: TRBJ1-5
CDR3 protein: CASSEGGSQHF
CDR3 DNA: TGTGCCAGCAGTGAGGGAGGGTCCCAGCATTTT

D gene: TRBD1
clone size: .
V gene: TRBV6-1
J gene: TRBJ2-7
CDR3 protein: CASSVGLGQLSYEQYF
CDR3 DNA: TGTGCCAGCAGTGTAGGTCTGGGACAGCTCTCCTACGAGCAGTACTTC

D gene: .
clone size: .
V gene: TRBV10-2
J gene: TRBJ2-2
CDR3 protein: CASAPRGQKELFF
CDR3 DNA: TGCGCCAGCGCCCCCAGGGGTCAGAAGGAGCTGTTTTTT

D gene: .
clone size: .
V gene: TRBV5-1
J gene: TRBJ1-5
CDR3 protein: CASSSGDGGNQPQHF
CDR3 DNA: TGCGCCAGCAGCTCGGGGGACGGCGGCAATCAGCCCCAGCATTTT

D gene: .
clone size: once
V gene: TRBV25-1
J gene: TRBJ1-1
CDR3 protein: CASSANRGHKNTEAFF
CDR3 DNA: TGTGCCAGCAGTGCAAACAGAGGGCATAAGAACACTGAAGCTTTCTTT

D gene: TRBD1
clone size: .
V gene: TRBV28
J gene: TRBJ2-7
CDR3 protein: CASSPGQGPYEQYF
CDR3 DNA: TGTGCCAGCAGTCCCGGACAGGGTCCCTACGAGCAGTACTTC

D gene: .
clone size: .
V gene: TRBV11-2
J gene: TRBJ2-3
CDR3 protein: CASSFTRSDTQYF
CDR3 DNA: TGTGCCAGCAGCTTTACTAGGTCAGATACGCAGTATTTT

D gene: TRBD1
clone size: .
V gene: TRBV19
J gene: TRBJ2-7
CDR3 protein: CASKSRTGSVGSYEQYF
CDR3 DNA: TGTGCCAGTAAGTCGCGGACAGGGTCGGTCGGGTCCTACGAGCAGTACTTC

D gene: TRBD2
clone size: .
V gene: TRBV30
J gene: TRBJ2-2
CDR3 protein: CACPRLAGGELFF
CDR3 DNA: TGTGCCTGCCCTCGACTAGCTGGTGGGGAGCTGTTTTTT

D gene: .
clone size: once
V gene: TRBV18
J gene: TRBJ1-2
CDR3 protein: CASSPQSGEYYGYTF
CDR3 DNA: TGTGCCAGCTCACCACAGTCAGGGGAGTACTATGGCTACACCTTC

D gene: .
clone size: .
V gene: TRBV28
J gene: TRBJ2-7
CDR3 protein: CASSPPYSGYSYEQYF
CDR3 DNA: TGTGCCAGCAGCCCCCCATACTCCGGGTATTCCTACGAGCAGTACTTC

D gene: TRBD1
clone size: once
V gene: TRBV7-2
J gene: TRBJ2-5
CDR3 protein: CASRLRDSEDF
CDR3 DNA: TGTGCCAGCAGACTCCGGGACAGCGAAGACTTC

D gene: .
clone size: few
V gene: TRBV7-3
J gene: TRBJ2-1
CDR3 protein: CASSLRGVEPNEQFF
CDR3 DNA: TGTGCCAGCAGCTTAAGGGGAGTCGAGCCAAATGAGCAGTTCTTC

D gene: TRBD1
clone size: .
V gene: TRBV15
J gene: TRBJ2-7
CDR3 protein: CATSRDTSGTGRYEQYF
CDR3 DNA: TGTGCCACCAGCAGAGACACCTCCGGGACAGGGCGCTACGAGCAGTACTTC

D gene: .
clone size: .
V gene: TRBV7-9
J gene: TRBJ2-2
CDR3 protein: CASSWQGRTGELFF
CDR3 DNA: TGTGCCAGCAGTTGGCAGGGCAGGACCGGGGAGCTGTTTTTT

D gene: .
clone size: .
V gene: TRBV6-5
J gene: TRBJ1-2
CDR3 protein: CASTGGNYGYTF
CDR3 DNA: TGTGCCAGCACCGGAGGGAACTATGGCTACACCTTC

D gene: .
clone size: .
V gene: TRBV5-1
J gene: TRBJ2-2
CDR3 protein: CASSFIGDTGELFF
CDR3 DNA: TGCGCCAGCAGCTTTATAGGGGACACCGGGGAGCTGTTTTTT

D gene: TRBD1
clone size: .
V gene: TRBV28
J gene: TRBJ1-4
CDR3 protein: CASRSGTGGEKLFF
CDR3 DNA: TGTGCCAGCAGGTCCGGGACAGGGGGTGAAAAACTGTTTTTT

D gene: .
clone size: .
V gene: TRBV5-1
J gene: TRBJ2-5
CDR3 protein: CASSGETQYF
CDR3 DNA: TGCGCCAGCTCGGGGGAGACCCAGTACTTC

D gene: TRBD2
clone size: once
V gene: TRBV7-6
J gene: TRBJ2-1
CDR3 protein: CASSLALRLADSEQFF
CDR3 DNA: TGTGCCAGCAGCTTAGCATTGAGACTAGCGGATTCTGAGCAGTTCTTC

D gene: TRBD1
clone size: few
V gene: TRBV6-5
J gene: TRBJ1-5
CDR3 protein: CASSPQGSNQPQHF
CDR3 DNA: TGTGCCAGCAGTCCACAGGGGAGCAATCAGCCCCAGCATTTT

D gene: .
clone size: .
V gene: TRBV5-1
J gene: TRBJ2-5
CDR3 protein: CASSPAGAEETQYF
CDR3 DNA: TGCGCCAGCAGCCCCGCAGGGGCAGAAGAGACCCAGTACTTC

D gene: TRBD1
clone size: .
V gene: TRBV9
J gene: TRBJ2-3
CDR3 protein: CASSPHRGTGVEADTQYF
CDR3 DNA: TGTGCCAGCAGCCCCCATCGAGGGACAGGGGTTGAAGCAGATACGCAGTATTTT

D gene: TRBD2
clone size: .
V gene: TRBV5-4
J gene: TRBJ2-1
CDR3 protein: CASSFRAGGYNEQFF
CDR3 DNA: TGTGCCAGCAGCTTTCGAGCGGGAGGTTACAATGAGCAGTTCTTC

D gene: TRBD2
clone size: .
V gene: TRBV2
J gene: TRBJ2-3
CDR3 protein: CASLRDSGRGADTQYF
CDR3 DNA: TGTGCCAGCCTACGTGATAGCGGGAGAGGGGCAGATACGCAGTATTTT

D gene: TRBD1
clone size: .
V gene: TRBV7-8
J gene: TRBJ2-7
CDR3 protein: CASSPRDRGIKTYEQYF
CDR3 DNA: TGTGCCAGCAGTCCTAGGGACAGGGGGATAAAAACTTACGAGCAGTACTTC

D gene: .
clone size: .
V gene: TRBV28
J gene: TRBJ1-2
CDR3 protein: CASSPPRGYGYTF
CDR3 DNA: TGTGCCAGCAGTCCCCCGCGGGGCTATGGCTACACCTTC

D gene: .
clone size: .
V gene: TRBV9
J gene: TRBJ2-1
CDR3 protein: CASSVGGGNEQFF
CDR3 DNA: TGTGCCAGCAGCGTAGGAGGGGGCAATGAGCAGTTCTTC

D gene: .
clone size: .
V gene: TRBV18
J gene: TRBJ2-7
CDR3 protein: CASSPPGTYEQYF
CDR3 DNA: TGTGCCAGCTCACCACCAGGGACTTACGAGCAGTACTTC

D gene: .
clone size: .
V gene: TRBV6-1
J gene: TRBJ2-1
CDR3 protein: CASTLRGQRDEQFF
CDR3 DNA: TGTGCCAGCACCCTACGGGGACAAAGGGATGAGCAGTTCTTC

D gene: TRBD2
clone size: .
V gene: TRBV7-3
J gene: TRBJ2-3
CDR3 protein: CASSLRSRAGVGADTQYF
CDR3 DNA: TGTGCCAGCAGCTTACGGTCGAGAGCGGGAGTTGGAGCAGATACGCAGTATTTT

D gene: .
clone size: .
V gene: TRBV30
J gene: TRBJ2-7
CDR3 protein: CASDITDF
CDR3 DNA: TGTGCCTCGGACATAACGGACTTC